These 3 T cell receptor beta chains originate from one sample sequenced in a study of blood T cell repertoires in COVID-19. Using immunoSEQ multiplex PCR, the repertoire was profiled, and TCRdb retains in-frame clones only, with some absent. This table has fewer than 30,000 clones, roughly 87% appearing once. Sequencing was carried out using peripheral blood. Receptors were obtained from a man between 50 and 59 years old with active COVID-19.

This chain uses TRBV20-1 with TRBJ1-3, with TRBD1 identical over 9 bases. The CDR3 covers 11 residues. J was trimmed by 12 bases and V by 6 bases; bases with no gene match: 6. Germline lookup yields CDR1 DFQATT and CDR2 SNEGSKA (reference sequence). DNA for the CDR3: TGCAGTGCCGAAACAGGGGGCCACATATATTTT. This translates into CSAETGGHIYF.

The rearrangement joins TRBV30 to TRBJ1-6; D is unresolved. In germline, CDR1 is GTSNPN, CDR2 SVGIG (reference sequence). Trimming cost V 3 bases and J 9 bases, with 15 bases left between them. The CDR3 has 14 residues. The chain's CDR3 is CAWSSLPSGSPLHF. CDR3 nucleotide sequence: TGTGCCTGGAGCTCCCTACCCTCCGGTTCACCCCTCCACTTT.

The genes are TRBV6-5 and TRBJ1-1; D might be TRBD1 (6 bases). Germline V gene sequence: CDR1 MNHEY, CDR2 SVGAGI. The CDR3 has 15 residues. V shed 2 bases and J shed 0 bases, with 10 bases lying between them. In DNA, the CDR3 is TGTGCCAGCAGTTACGGCGGGGGCGTGAACACTGAAGCTTTCTTT. It is translated as CASSYGGGVNTEAFF.